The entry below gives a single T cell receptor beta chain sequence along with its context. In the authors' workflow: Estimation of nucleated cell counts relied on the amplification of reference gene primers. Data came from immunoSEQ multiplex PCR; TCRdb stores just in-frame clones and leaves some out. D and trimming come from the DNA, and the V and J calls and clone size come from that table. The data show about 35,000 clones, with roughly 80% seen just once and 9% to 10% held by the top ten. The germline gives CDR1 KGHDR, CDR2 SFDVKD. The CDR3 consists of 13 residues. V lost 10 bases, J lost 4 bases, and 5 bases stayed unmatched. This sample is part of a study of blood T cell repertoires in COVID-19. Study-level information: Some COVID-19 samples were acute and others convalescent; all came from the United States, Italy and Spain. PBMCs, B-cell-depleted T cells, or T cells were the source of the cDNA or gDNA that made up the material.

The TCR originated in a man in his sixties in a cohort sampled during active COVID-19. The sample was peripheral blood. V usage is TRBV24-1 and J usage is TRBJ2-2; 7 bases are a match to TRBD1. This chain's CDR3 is CATRQGATGELFF. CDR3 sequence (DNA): TGTGCCACTCGACAGGGAGCCACCGGGGAGCTGTTTTTT.